The source of this T cell receptor beta chain is a study of T cell responses to AZD1222 COVID-19 vaccine. Findings and caveats of the study: Donor demographics were predominantly white British with a female majority; clonal diversity may be underestimated.

Trimming stripped 4 bases from V and 5 bases from J, with 11 bases between. Germline values: CDR1 SQVTM, CDR2 ANQGSEA. The CDR3 consists of 12 residues. The assay was immunoSEQ multiplex PCR, and TCRdb's table has in-frame clones only and misses some. The sample lists 55,000 to 65,000 clones, 75% to 90% occurring once. This clone was picked up a small number of times. Its matching antigen is unknown. The input for sequencing was peripheral blood, taken on day 0 of AZD1222 vaccination. The rearrangement uses TRBV29-1 and TRBJ1-1, with D tentatively TRBD1 (5 bases). This clonotype originated in an adult in good health. DNA for the CDR3: TGCAGCGTTGCCGGGGCCGAGACTGAAGCTTTCTTT. Protein product: CSVAGAETEAFF.